The present entry profiles one T cell receptor beta chain with its context. The assay was immunoSEQ multiplex PCR, and TCRdb's table has in-frame clones only and misses some. The repertoire holds 45,000 to 50,000 clones, with roughly 88% as singletons. This specimen belongs to a study of OX40 agonist ivuxolimab in advanced cancers. Across the study: Eligibility rules accepted prior anti-PD-1, anti-PD-L1 or anti-CTLA-4 therapy, and around 40% had some.

Individuals having autoimmune disease history or systemic immunosuppression were not enrolled. Baseline was the first blood sampling point, followed by cycle 4 day 1 and cycle 7 day 1. The sequencing here drew on CD4+ or CD8+ T cells sorted from blood, taken in a trial of the OX40 agonist ivuxolimab. The receptor was derived from an adult with an advanced solid tumor such as melanoma, head and neck, liver or kidney cancer.

CDR3 loop: CASSVGRLNQETQYF. The DNA for the CDR3 is TGTGCCAGCAGCGTAGGTCGACTGAATCAAGAGACCCAGTACTTC. The chain joins TRBV9 to TRBJ2-5; D gene uncertain. The CDR3 is made up of 15 amino acids. With 0 bases removed from V and 2 bases from J, the gap between germline ends came to 11 bases. CDR1 and CDR2 from the germline V gene are SGDLS and YYNGEE.